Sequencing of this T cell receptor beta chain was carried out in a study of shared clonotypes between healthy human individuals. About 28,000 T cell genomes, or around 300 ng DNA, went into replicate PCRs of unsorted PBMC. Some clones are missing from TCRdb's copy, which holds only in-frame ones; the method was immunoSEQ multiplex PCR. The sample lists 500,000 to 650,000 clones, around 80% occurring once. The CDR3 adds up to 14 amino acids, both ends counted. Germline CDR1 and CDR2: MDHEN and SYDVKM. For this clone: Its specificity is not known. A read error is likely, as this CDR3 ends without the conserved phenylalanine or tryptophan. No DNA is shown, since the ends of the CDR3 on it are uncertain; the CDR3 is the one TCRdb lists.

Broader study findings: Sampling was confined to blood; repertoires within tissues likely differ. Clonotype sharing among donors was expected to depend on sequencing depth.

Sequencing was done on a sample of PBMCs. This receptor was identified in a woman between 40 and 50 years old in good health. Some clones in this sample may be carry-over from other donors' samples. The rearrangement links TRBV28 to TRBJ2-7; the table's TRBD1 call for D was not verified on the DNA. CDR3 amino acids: CASSYLGGGSSLVA.